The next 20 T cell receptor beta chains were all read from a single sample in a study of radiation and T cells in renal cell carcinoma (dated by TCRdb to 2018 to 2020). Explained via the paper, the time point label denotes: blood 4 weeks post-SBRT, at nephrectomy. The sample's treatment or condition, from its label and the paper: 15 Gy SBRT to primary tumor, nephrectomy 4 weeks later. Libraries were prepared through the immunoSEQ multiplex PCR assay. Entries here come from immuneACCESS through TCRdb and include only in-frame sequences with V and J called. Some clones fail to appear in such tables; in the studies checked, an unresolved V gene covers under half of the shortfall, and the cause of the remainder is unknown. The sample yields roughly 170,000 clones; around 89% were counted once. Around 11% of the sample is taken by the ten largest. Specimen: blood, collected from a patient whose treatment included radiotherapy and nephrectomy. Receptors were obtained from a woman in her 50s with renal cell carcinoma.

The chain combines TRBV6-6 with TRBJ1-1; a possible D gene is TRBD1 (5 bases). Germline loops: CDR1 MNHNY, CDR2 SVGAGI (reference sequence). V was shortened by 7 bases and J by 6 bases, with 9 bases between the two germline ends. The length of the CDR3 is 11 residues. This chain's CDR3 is CASTGRAEAFF. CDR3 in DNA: TGTGCCAGCACGGGGCGCGCTGAAGCTTTCTTT.

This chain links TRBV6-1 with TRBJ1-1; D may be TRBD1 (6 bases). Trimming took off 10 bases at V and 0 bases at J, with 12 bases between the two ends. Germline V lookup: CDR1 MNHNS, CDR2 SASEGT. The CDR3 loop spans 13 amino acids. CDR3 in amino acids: CAKDRTMNTEAFF. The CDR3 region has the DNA TGTGCCAAGGACAGAACTATGAACACTGAAGCTTTCTTT.

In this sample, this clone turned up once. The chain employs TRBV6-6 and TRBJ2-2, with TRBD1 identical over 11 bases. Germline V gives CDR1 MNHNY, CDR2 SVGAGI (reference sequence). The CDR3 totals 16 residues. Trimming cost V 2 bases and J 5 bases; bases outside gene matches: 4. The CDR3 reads CASSYRTGGSTGELFF. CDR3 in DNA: TGTGCCAGCAGTTACCGGACAGGGGGCTCGACCGGGGAGCTGTTTTTT.

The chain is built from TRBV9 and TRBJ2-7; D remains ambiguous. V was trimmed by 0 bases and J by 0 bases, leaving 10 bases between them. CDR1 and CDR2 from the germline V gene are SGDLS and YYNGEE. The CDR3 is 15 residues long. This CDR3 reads CASSVDSRVSYEQYF. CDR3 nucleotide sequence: TGTGCCAGCAGCGTAGATAGTAGAGTCTCCTACGAGCAGTACTTC.

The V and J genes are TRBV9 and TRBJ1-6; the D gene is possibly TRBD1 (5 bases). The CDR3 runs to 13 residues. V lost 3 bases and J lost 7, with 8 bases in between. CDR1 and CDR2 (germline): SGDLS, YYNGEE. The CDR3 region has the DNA TGTGCCAGCAGCGGGGACGGAAATTCACCCCTCCACTTT. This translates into CASSGDGNSPLHF.

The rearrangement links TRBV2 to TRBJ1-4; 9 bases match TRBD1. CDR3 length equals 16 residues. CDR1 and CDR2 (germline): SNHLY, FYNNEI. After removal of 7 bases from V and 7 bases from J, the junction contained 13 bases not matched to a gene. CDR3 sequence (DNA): TGTGCCAGCACTAGAGGCCAGGACAGGGGCGGTGAAAAACTGTTTTTT. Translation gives CASTRGQDRGGEKLFF.

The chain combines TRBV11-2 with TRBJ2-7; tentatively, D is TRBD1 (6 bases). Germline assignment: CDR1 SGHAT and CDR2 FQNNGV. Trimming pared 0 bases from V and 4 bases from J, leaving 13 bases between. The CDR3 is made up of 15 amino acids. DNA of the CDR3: TGTGCCAGCAGCTTAGATCCCACAGGGTTGTACGAGCAGTACTTC. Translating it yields CASSLDPTGLYEQYF. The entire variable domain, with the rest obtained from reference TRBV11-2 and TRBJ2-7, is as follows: EAGVAQSPRYKIIEKRQSVAFWCNPISGHATLYWYQQILGQGPKLLIQFQNNGVVDDSQLPKDRFSAERLKGVDSTLKIQPAKLEDSAVYLCASSLDPTGLYEQYFGPGTRLTVT.

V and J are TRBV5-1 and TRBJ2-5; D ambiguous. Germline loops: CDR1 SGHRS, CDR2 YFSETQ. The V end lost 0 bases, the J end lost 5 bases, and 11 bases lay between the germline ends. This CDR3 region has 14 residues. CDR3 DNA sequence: TGCGCCAGCAGCTTGGGTGGAACCGACGAGACCCAGTACTTC. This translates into CASSLGGTDETQYF.

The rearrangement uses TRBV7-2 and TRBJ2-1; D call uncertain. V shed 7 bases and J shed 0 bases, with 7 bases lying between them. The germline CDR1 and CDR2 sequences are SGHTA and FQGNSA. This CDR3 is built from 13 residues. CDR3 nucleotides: TGTGCCAGCAAGGATGGCTCCTACAATGAGCAGTTCTTC. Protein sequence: CASKDGSYNEQFF.

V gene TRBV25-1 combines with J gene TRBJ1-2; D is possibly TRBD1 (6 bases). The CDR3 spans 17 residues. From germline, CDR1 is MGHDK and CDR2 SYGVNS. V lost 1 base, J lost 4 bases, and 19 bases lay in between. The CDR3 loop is CASSEWGGTRLSYGYTF. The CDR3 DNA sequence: TGTGCCAGCAGTGAATGGGGGGGCACTCGTCTAAGCTATGGCTACACCTTC.

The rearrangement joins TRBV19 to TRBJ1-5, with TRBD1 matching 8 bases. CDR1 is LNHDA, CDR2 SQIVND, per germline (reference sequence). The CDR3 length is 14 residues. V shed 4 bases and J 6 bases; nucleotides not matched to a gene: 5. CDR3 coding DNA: TGTGCCAGTAGTAATACAGGGGGGTCTCAGCCCCAGCATTTT. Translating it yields CASSNTGGSQPQHF.

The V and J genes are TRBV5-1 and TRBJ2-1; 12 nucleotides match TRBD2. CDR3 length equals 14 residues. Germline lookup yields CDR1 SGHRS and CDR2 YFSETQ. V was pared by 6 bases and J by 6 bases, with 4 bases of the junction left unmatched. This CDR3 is CASTGLAGSNEQFF. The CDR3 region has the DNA TGCGCCAGCACGGGACTAGCGGGTTCCAATGAGCAGTTCTTC.

CDR3 DNA: TGTGCCAGCAGTTCCCTCGGAGACACCATATATTTT. Translation gives CASSSLGDTIYF. The J gene is TRBJ1-3, the V gene TRBV6-1; D gene uncertain. Germline-derived CDR1 and CDR2 are MNHNS and SASEGT. Trimming took off 5 bases at V and 8 bases at J, with 10 bases between the two ends. The CDR3 contains 12 residues.

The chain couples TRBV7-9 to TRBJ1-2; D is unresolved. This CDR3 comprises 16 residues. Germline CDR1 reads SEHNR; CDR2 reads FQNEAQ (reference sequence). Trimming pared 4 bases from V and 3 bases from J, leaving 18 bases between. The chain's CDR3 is CASSSPDYMQDYGYTF. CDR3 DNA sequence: TGTGCCAGCAGCTCCCCAGATTATATGCAGGACTATGGCTACACCTTC.

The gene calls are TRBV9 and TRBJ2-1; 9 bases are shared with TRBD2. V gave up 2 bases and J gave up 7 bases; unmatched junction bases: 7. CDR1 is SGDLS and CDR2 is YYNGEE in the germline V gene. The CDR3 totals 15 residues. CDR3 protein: CASSVGGGAANEQFF. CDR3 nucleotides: TGTGCCAGCAGCGTGGGCGGGGGGGCCGCGAATGAGCAGTTCTTC.

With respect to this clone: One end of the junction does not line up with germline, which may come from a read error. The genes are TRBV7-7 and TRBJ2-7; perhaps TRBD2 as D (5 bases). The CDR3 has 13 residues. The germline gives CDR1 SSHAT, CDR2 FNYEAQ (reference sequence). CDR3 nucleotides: TGTGCTAGCAGCTTAGCGTTTGGCTACGAGCAGTACTTC. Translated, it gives CASSLAFGYEQYF.

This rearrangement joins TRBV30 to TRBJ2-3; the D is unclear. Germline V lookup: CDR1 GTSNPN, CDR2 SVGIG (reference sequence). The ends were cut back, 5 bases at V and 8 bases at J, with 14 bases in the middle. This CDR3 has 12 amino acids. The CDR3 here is CAWGWALGTQYF. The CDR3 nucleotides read TGTGCCTGGGGGTGGGCCTTAGGTACGCAGTATTTT.

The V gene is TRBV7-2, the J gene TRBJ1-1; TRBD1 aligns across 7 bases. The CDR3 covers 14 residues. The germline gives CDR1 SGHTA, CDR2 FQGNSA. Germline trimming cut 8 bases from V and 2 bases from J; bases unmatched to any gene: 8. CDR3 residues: CASRLRTGNTEAFF. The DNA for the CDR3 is TGTGCCAGCCGACTGCGGACAGGTAACACTGAAGCTTTCTTT.

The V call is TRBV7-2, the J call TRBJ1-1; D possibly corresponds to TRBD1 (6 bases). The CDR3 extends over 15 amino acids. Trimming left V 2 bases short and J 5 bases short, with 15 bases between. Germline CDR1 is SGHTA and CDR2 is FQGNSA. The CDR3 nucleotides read TGTGCCAGCAGCTTAACCTGGCAGGGGAGAACTGAAGCTTTCTTT. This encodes CASSLTWQGRTEAFF.

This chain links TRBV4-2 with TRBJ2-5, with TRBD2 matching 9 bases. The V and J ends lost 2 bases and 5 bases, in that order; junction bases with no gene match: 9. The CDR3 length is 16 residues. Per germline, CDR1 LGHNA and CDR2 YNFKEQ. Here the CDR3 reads CASSQRLAVDSETQYF. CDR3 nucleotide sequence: TGTGCCAGCAGCCAACGACTAGCGGTGGACTCGGAGACCCAGTACTTC.